This TCR beta chain was profiled in a study of cytomegalovirus exposure and HLA in healthy donors. Study results and limitations: Per a prior analysis, the majority of TCR beta V segments were productive roughly 90% or roughly 30% of the time.

PCR employed 60 Vbeta and 13 Jbeta primers. Authors' methods: There were about 80 million unique TCR beta chains by a later count, and about 12 million of them were shared. TCRdb keeps only in-frame clones here, not all; method: immunoSEQ multiplex PCR. D and trimming come from the DNA, and the V and J calls and clone size come from that table. Of 90,000 to 110,000 clones detected, approximately 12% appear once; the ten largest clones hold around 16%. Per germline, CDR1 SSHAT and CDR2 FNYEAQ (reference sequence). There are 14 residues in the CDR3. Worth noting for this clone: What it recognizes is unknown. One junction end disagrees with the germline gene, perhaps due to a read error.

The sequencing sample was made of PBMCs. The chain employs TRBV7-7 and TRBJ2-2; D possibly corresponds to TRBD1 (6 bases). This clonotype was obtained from a man between 35 and 55 years old in good health and CMV-seropositive. CDR3 in DNA: TGTGCCAGCGGCTTAGGGACAAACACCGGGGAGCTGTTTTTT. This translates into CASGLGTNTGELFF.